The sample holds a few counts of the clone carrying this TCR beta chain. Its antigen is unknown. Treatment specified: oral pan-JAK inhibitor, 5-10 mg twice daily. Alopecia areata patients provided lesional scalp punch biopsies and peripheral blood, both collected for the study. The V end lost 6 bases, the J end lost 1 base, and 6 bases lay between the germline ends. Germline V CDR1 and CDR2: LNHDA, SQIVND (reference sequence). The CDR3 covers 12 residues. Investigators isolated RNA and reverse transcribed it into cDNA to act as the sequencing template. Clones were read by immunoSEQ multiplex PCR, and TCRdb kept only the in-frame ones, dropping some. Of 85,000 to 95,000 clones in the sample, about two thirds are singletons; the top ten hold 15% to 20%. The data were taken from a study of CD8+ T cells in alopecia areata. Study observations and caveats: Persistence of many expanded lesional clones was seen in scalp and blood during tofacitinib. Administration of tofacitinib significantly diminished scalp clonality and expanded CD8+ clones within the top 100.

This receptor was identified in a human donor with alopecia areata. The V and J genes are TRBV19 and TRBJ1-1, with D perhaps TRBD1 (6 bases). Sequencing used CD8+ T cells sorted from blood, obtained around week 46, from a patient treated with tofacitinib. The CDR3, as DNA: TGTGCCAGTAGGACAGGGAACACTGAAGCTTTCTTT. Amino acids: CASRTGNTEAFF.